This record covers a single T cell receptor (beta chain). Per germline, CDR1 MNHEY and CDR2 SMNVEV (reference sequence). The CDR3 runs 12 residues. With 4 bases removed from V and 6 bases from J, the gap between germline ends came to 8 bases. This entry is derived from a study of T cell changes during pregnancy in multiple sclerosis. Using immunoSEQ multiplex PCR, the repertoire was profiled, and TCRdb retains in-frame clones only, with some absent. The table has about 59,000 clones, over 85% seen once. The TCR comes from a female donor with multiple sclerosis, enrolled in a pregnancy study. The chain combines TRBV27 with TRBJ2-3; the D gene is possibly TRBD1 (5 bases). Sequencing used CD8+ T cells from peripheral blood mononuclear cells, obtained in the third trimester of pregnancy. CDR3 sequence: CASSSRADTQYF. The CDR3, as DNA: TGTGCCAGCAGTTCCAGGGCCGATACGCAGTATTTT.